This T cell receptor (beta chain) was sequenced for a study of cytomegalovirus exposure and HLA in healthy donors. With 60 Vbeta and 13 Jbeta primers, the PCR was carried out. The protocol was immunoSEQ multiplex PCR, while the TCRdb copy is restricted to in-frame clones and leaves out a portion. The sample includes 150,000 to 200,000 clones, under 85% of them seen just once. The CDR3 has 13 amino acids. Germline V CDR1 and CDR2: SGHTA, FQGTGA. The ends were cut back, 0 bases at V and 6 bases at J, with 8 bases in the middle. This clonotype was sampled from a man aged 18 to 30 in good health and CMV-seronegative. J is TRBJ1-2 and V is TRBV7-3, with D perhaps matching TRBD1 (6 bases). The sample comprised PBMCs. CDR3 in DNA: TGTGCCAGCAGCTTAACGGGGGCTGATGGCTACACCTTC. Amino acid sequence: CASSLTGADGYTF.